The source of this T cell receptor (beta chain) is a study of radiation and T cells in renal cell carcinoma. Study in general: Nephrectomy followed 15 Gy stereotactic body radiation by 4 weeks.

Only in-frame clones appear in the TCRdb table, and some are missing; sequencing was by immunoSEQ multiplex PCR. The sample has roughly 130,000 clones, around nine tenths seen once. Trimming pared 3 bases from V and 6 bases from J, leaving 17 bases between. The CDR3 is 15 amino acids. Germline CDR1 is LNHDA and CDR2 is SQIVND (reference sequence). Comments on this clone: The antigen is undetermined.

Study observations and caveats: From baseline, blood top tumor clonotypes peaked at 2 weeks post-radiation.

Noted time point: blood 2 weeks post-SBRT. Described treatment: 15 Gy SBRT to primary tumor, nephrectomy 4 weeks later. After SBRT, blood was collected at 2 and 4 weeks, plus baseline. The tumor was a clear cell renal cell carcinoma. Sequencing was performed on blood, taken from a patient whose treatment included radiotherapy and nephrectomy. The chain carries TRBV19 and TRBJ2-5; a weak D match, TRBD1 (6 bases). The receptor was isolated from a woman in her seventies with renal cell carcinoma. CDR3 sequence reads: CASSIGQGNKKTQYF. Here the CDR3 DNA reads TGTGCCAGTAGTATTGGTCAGGGGAACAAAAAGACCCAGTACTTC.